The text below deals with one T cell receptor (beta chain). A multiplex PCR was run with 60 Vbeta primers and 13 Jbeta primers. Some clones are missing from TCRdb's copy, which holds only in-frame ones; the method was immunoSEQ multiplex PCR. The table lists about 120,000 clones, around 79% of them singletons, with less than 4.5% in the top ten. The sample belongs to a study of cytomegalovirus exposure and HLA in healthy donors. CDR1 is SGHRS and CDR2 is YFSETQ in the germline V gene. The CDR3 has 16 residues. The germline V and J ends were trimmed by 7 bases and 1 base, with 17 bases remaining between them.

The sample consisted of PBMCs. This rearrangement joins TRBV5-1 to TRBJ2-2; D might be TRBD1 (6 bases). The sequence derives from a woman aged 40 to 50 in good health and CMV-seronegative. CDR3 in DNA: TGCGCCAGCTCCAGGGTTGGACAGTTGAACACCGGGGAGCTGTTTTTT. Translated: CASSRVGQLNTGELFF.